This T cell receptor beta chain comes out of a study of CD8+ T cells in alopecia areata. Study-level information: Oral tofacitinib (5 to 10 mg twice daily) was administered to treated patients.

Sequencing templates came from extracted RNA that was reverse transcribed into cDNA. Generated by immunoSEQ multiplex PCR, the TCRdb table keeps only in-frame clones and is missing some. The data show approximately 140,000 clones, over 70% seen once. Germline V gene data show CDR1 as GTSNPN and CDR2 as SVGIG (reference sequence). Trimming shortened V by 1 base and J by 2 bases, and 10 bases separated the two germline ends. The CDR3 spans 14 residues. The V and J genes are TRBV30 and TRBJ2-3; D is possibly TRBD2 (5 bases). The sample consisted of CD8+ T cells sorted from blood, taken at week 0. This TCR derives from a human donor with alopecia areata. This CDR3 reads CAWSGGHLTDTQYF. DNA of the CDR3: TGTGCCTGGAGTGGCGGGCACCTCACAGATACGCAGTATTTT.